This paragraph covers one TCR beta chain sequence. Germline V gives CDR1 LNHDA, CDR2 SQIVND (reference sequence). The ends were cut back, 7 bases at V and 3 bases at J, with 13 bases in the middle. The CDR3 has 14 amino acids. The assay was immunoSEQ multiplex PCR, and TCRdb's table has in-frame clones only and misses some. The sample consists of some 1.5 million clones, around 98% of them appearing once. This sample was taken from a study of shared clonotypes between healthy human individuals. This TCR was sampled from a man aged 25-45 years in good health. Source material: naive CD4+ T cells sorted from blood. The subset denotes: CD45RA+ positively selected. The chain links TRBV19 to TRBJ1-5; D is ambiguous. The CDR3 coding sequence is TGTGCCAGTAACCGGAGCCCGGACAATCAGCCCCAGCATTTT. The encoded protein is CASNRSPDNQPQHF. Combining the CDR3 with reference TRBV19 and TRBJ1-5 gives the whole variable domain DGGITQSPKYLFRKEGQNVTLSCEQNLNHDAMYWYRQDPGQGLRLIYYSQIVNDFQKGDIAEGYSVSREKKESFPLTVTSAQKNPTAFYLCASNRSPDNQPQHFGDGTRLSIL.